Shown below are 28 T cell receptor beta chains from a single sample sequenced in a study of T cells in Graves' hyperthyroidism and ophthalmopathy (dated by TCRdb to the late 2010s). Receptor libraries were prepared by multiplex PCR. Sequencing took place on an Illumina HiSeq 2000. The TCR beta CDR3 regions were amplified from RNA transcripts. The first round of RT-PCR for the TCR CDR3 was performed with the HTBI primer set and the Qiagen OneStep RT-PCR kit. TCRdb ran its own pipeline on the public reads, namely fastp trimming at Q25 and MiXCR clone calling, and kept in-frame beta chains. Each record represents a unique CDR3 protein, reported with the most common genes and DNA among its rows. The sample table contains about 26,000 distinct CDR3 sequences; only one count was recorded for 45% of them. The ten largest make up approximately 10% of the sample. Sequenced: blood. All receptors come from a woman in her 30s with Graves' hyperthyroidism.

The chain has TRBV7-3 and TRBJ2-3, with D possibly TRBD1 on 6 matching bases. Germline V gene data show CDR1 as SGHTA and CDR2 as FQGTGA. The CDR3 covers 12 residues. The V end was cut by 4 bases, the J end by 11 bases, with 13 bases between. In DNA form, the CDR3 reads TGTGCCAGCAGCTCACAGGGCATGGGGCAGTATTTT. Its protein product is CASSSQGMGQYF. The variable domain in full, completed from reference TRBV7-3 and TRBJ2-3, reads GAGVSQTPSNKVTEKGKYVELRCDPISGHTALYWYRQSLGQGPEFLIYFQGTGAADDSGLPNDRFFAVRPEGSVSTLKIQRTERGDSAVYLCASSSQGMGQYFGPGTRLTVL.

The V call is TRBV24-1, the J call TRBJ1-5, with 9 bases that match TRBD1. The CDR3 consists of 16 residues. J was trimmed by 3 bases and V by 3 bases; bases with no gene match: 5. The V gene's germline CDR1 is KGHDR and CDR2 SFDVKD. CDR3 nucleotide sequence: TGTGCCACCAGTGATACGGACAGGGGCGCCAATCAGCCCCAGCATTTT. Amino acid sequence: CATSDTDRGANQPQHF.

Remarks on this clonotype: This CDR3 fails to terminate in the conserved phenylalanine or tryptophan, so it likely reflects a read error. The DNA is omitted, as the CDR3 cannot be located on it reliably, and the CDR3 follows TCRdb's listing. The rearrangement joins TRBV9 to TRBJ2-6; the table's D call of TRBD2 was not tested on the DNA. Germline assignment: CDR1 SGDLS and CDR2 YYNGEE. The CDR3 extends over 19 residues, inclusive of both ends. The CDR3 sequence is CASSVGRLAGVSGANVLVL.

The chain joins TRBV11-2 to TRBJ2-3, with D unresolved. CDR3 length: 13 residues. Trimming removed 8 bases from V and 1 base from J, with 10 bases in between. Germline V gene sequence: CDR1 SGHAT, CDR2 FQNNGV. CDR3 bases: TGTGCCAGCGGCCCATCCGGCACAGATACGCAGTATTTT. Translating it yields CASGPSGTDTQYF.

This clonotype was detected many times. The chain uses TRBV5-1 and TRBJ2-3; 15 nucleotides agree with TRBD2. This CDR3 spans 19 amino acids. In germline, CDR1 is SGHRS, CDR2 YFSETQ. V lost 3 bases, J lost 1 base, and 9 bases stayed unmatched. CDR3 nucleotides: TGCGCCAGCAGCTCCAGGACTAGCGGGAGGGTACGGGGCACAGATACGCAGTATTTT. Encoded protein: CASSSRTSGRVRGTDTQYF.

This clonotype was picked up one time. One end of the junction fails to match germline, which may point to a read error. The chain links TRBV7-7 to TRBJ2-3; 7 positions agree with TRBD1. This CDR3 spans 12 amino acids. The V gene's germline CDR1 is SSHAT and CDR2 FNYEAQ (reference sequence). CDR3 region: CASSSGTEEEYF. CDR3 coding DNA: TGTGCTAGCAGCTCCGGGACAGAGGAAGAGTATTTT.

In this sample, this clonotype turned up once. Since a much larger clone is just one base distant, this may be a read error. This sequence joins TRBV7-6 and TRBJ1-4; D is perhaps TRBD1 (5 bases). The CDR3 extends over 14 amino acids. Looked up from germline, CDR1 is SGHVS and CDR2 is FNYEAQ. Trimming shortened V by 5 bases and J by 7 bases, and 14 bases separated the two germline ends. The CDR3 nucleotides are TGTGCCAGCAGCCAACGAGGGGCTTGTGAAAAACTGTTTTTT. It codes for CASSQRGACEKLFF. The full variable domain, completed using reference TRBV7-6 and TRBJ1-4, is GAGVSQSPRYKVTKRGQDVALRCDPISGHVSLYWYRQALGQGPEFLTYFNYEAQQDKSGLPNDRFSAERPEGSISTLTIQRTEQRDSAMYRCASSQRGACEKLFFGSGTQLSVL.

This clonotype occurred many times. The V and J genes are TRBV12-3 or TRBV12-4 and TRBJ1-2, with no clear D. CDR3 length equals 11 residues. Trimming removed 8 bases at V and 8 bases at J, with 12 bases between. CDR3 amino acids: CASSRSQGYTF. For the CDR3, the DNA is TGTGCCAGCTCGCGTTCCCAGGGCTACACCTTC.

The gene calls are TRBV20-1 and TRBJ2-5; D gene uncertain. The length of the CDR3 is 14 residues. V was pared by 5 bases and J by 4 bases, with 17 bases between. Germline V gene sequence: CDR1 DFQATT, CDR2 SNEGSKA (reference sequence). The DNA of the CDR3 is TGCAGTGCTTTTTCCCACATATCCCGAGAGACCCAGTACTTC. Its protein product is CSAFSHISRETQYF.

This clonotype is classed as medium-sized (0.01 to 0.1%). V is TRBV2 and J is TRBJ2-2; D call uncertain. CDR3 length equals 11 residues. Trimming took off 8 bases at V and 7 bases at J, with 8 bases between the two ends. Germline V CDR1 and CDR2: SNHLY, FYNNEI. This CDR3 is CASGFGGELFF. In DNA, the CDR3 is TGTGCCAGCGGATTTGGCGGGGAGCTGTTTTTT.

This clonotype was counted between two and nine times. This chain joins TRBV28 and TRBJ1-1; D not certain. The germline CDR1 and CDR2 sequences are MDHEN and SYDVKM. V dropped 1 base and J dropped 0 bases, with 3 bases sitting between them. This CDR3 comprises 13 residues. The chain's CDR3 is CASSLSVNTEAFF. DNA of the CDR3: TGTGCCAGCAGTTTATCTGTGAACACTGAAGCTTTCTTT.

This clonotype was seen more than once but under ten times. The V and J genes are TRBV14 and TRBJ2-1; D might be TRBD2 (5 bases). CDR1 SGHDN and CDR2 FVKESK come from the germline V gene. The V end lost 3 bases, the J end lost 7 bases, and 7 bases lay between the germline ends. The CDR3 has 12 amino acids. The CDR3 DNA is TGTGCCAGCAGCCACGGCGGGAATGAGCAGTTCTTC. Translated: CASSHGGNEQFF.

The rearrangement joins TRBV24-1 to TRBJ2-7; D might be TRBD2 (5 bases). This CDR3 has 11 amino acids. Per the germline V gene, CDR1 is KGHDR and CDR2 is SFDVKD. The CDR3 sequence is CARLGGYEQYF. CDR3 DNA: TGTGCTAGGTTGGGCGGGTACGAGCAGTACTTC.

The chain combines TRBV2 with TRBJ1-1; the D is unclear. Trimming removed 4 bases from V and 2 bases from J, with 8 bases in between. There are 13 residues in the CDR3. CDR1 SNHLY and CDR2 FYNNEI come from the germline V gene. This chain's CDR3 is CASSVDYNTEAFF. CDR3 DNA: TGTGCCAGCAGTGTCGACTACAACACTGAAGCTTTCTTT.

Ten or more counts support this clonotype. The chain employs TRBV5-1 and TRBJ2-5; weak D call: TRBD2 (5 bases). Germline V CDR1 and CDR2: SGHRS, YFSETQ. CDR3 length: 13 residues. The ends were cut back, 1 base at V and 7 bases at J, with 11 bases in the middle. The CDR3 reads CASSLQAEGTQYF. As DNA, the CDR3 is TGCGCCAGCAGCTTGCAAGCAGAGGGGACCCAGTACTTC. Full variable domain (missing parts from reference TRBV5-1 and TRBJ2-5): KAGVTQTPRYLIKTRGQQVTLSCSPISGHRSVSWYQQTPGQGLQFLFEYFSETQRNKGNFPGRFSGRQFSNSRSEMNVSTLELGDSALYLCASSLQAEGTQYFGPGTRLLVL.

This clonotype has a count of ten or more. V is TRBV6-5 and J is TRBJ2-7; TRBD2 matches at 16 bases. CDR1 and CDR2 (germline): MNHEY, SVGAGI. The V and J ends lost 7 bases and 10 bases, in that order; junction bases with no gene match: 7. The CDR3 is 14 residues long. The CDR3 is CASTSGTSGRAQYF. The CDR3 DNA reads as TGTGCCAGCACCTCCGGGACTAGCGGGAGGGCCCAGTACTTC.

For this clonotype: Because it lacks the conserved phenylalanine or tryptophan at the end, this CDR3 is likely a read error. The V gene is TRBV10-2, the J gene TRBJ2-7; D may correspond to TRBD1 or TRBD2 (5 bases each). The CDR3 length is 14 residues. Germline loops: CDR1 WSHSY, CDR2 SAAADI. CDR3 coding DNA: TGCACCAGTAGTGATTCGGGGCAGTCCTACGAGCAGTACTCC. This gives the protein CTSSDSGQSYEQYS.

This clonotype came up many times. V gene TRBV3-1 combines with J gene TRBJ1-2; D perhaps matches TRBD1 (5 bases). Germline V gene sequence: CDR1 LGHDT, CDR2 YNNKEL (reference sequence). The V end was cut by 5 bases, the J end by 4 bases, with 5 bases between. The CDR3 sequence is 11 residues long. The CDR3 DNA sequence: TGTGCCAGCAGCGGGGGCTATGGCTACACCTTC. Protein product: CASSGGYGYTF.

This clonotype came up many times. V is TRBV19 and J is TRBJ2-2; weak D call: TRBD1 (5 bases). The CDR3 has 17 amino acids. CDR1 and CDR2 from the germline V gene are LNHDA and SQIVND (reference sequence). V lost 6 bases to trimming and J lost 3 bases, with 20 bases between them. In DNA form, the CDR3 reads TGTGCCAGTAGGAATCTTAAGGGGAAAACGGACACCGGGGAGCTGTTTTTT. Translated: CASRNLKGKTDTGELFF. Drawing the rest from reference TRBV19 and TRBJ2-2, the complete variable domain is DGGITQSPKYLFRKEGQNVTLSCEQNLNHDAMYWYRQDPGQGLRLIYYSQIVNDFQKGDIAEGYSVSREKKESFPLTVTSAQKNPTAFYLCASRNLKGKTDTGELFFGEGSRLTVL.

By sample fraction, this clonotype is medium-sized. This sequence joins TRBV9 and TRBJ1-2, with 8 bases identical to TRBD1. Germline loops: CDR1 SGDLS, CDR2 YYNGEE. The CDR3 loop spans 12 amino acids. The ends lost 3 bases at V and 6 bases at J; junction bases unmatched: 1. The CDR3 nucleotides are TGTGCCAGCAGCGCGACAGGGGATGGCTACACCTTC. It encodes CASSATGDGYTF. The whole variable domain, filled in from reference TRBV9 and TRBJ1-2, reads DSGVTQTPKHLITATGQRVTLRCSPRSGDLSVYWYQQSLDQGLQFLIQYYNGEERAKGNILERFSAQQFPDLHSELNLSSLELGDSALYFCASSATGDGYTFGSGTRLTVV.

This clonotype has ten or more counts. V and J are TRBV20-1 and TRBJ1-1; TRBD1 is a possible D gene (5 bases). V shed 5 bases and J shed 3 bases, with 19 bases lying between them. Germline V gene sequence: CDR1 DFQATT, CDR2 SNEGSKA (reference sequence). The CDR3 is made up of 15 amino acids. The CDR3 loop is CSASSTGGEHTEAFF. The CDR3 nucleotides read TGCAGTGCTTCATCTACCGGGGGTGAGCACACTGAAGCTTTCTTT.

This clonotype was recorded at least ten times. V usage is TRBV6-5 and J usage is TRBJ2-7; 7 bases map to TRBD2. With 2 bases clipped from V and 2 bases from J, the junction kept 3 bases outside the gene matches. Germline V gene sequence: CDR1 MNHEY, CDR2 SVGAGI. CDR3 length: 14 amino acids. CDR3 amino acids: CASSYREGTYEQYF. The CDR3 DNA reads TGTGCCAGCAGTTACAGGGAGGGTACCTACGAGCAGTACTTC.

This clonotype was seen ten or more times. A read error may explain this, as a much larger clone is one base away. This rearrangement joins TRBV5-8 to TRBJ2-1, with 9 bases aligning to TRBD2. The V and J ends lost 5 bases and 4 bases, in that order; junction bases with no gene match: 10. Germline V gives CDR1 SGHTS, CDR2 YDEGEE. The CDR3 consists of 16 residues. The CDR3 nucleotides are TGTGCCAGCAGACTTCCGGCTAGCGGGAAATACAATGAGCAGTTCTTC. This gives the protein CASRLPASGKYNEQFF.

Concerning this clonotype: An end of the junction does not agree with germline; a read error may underlie this. The chain combines TRBV10-3 with TRBJ1-4; D remains unclear. This CDR3 region has 17 residues. Germline V gene data show CDR1 as ENHRY and CDR2 as SYGVKD. The CDR3 DNA is TGTGCCAGCAGTTACGGACGGCTCGATGCAACTAATGAAAAACTGTTTTTT. It yields the protein CASSYGRLDATNEKLFF.

By share of the sample, this clonotype is medium-sized. The J gene is TRBJ1-1, the V gene TRBV24-1, with 7 bases that match TRBD1. Per germline, CDR1 KGHDR and CDR2 SFDVKD. Germline trimming cut 3 bases from V and 4 bases from J; bases unmatched to any gene: 1. CDR3 size: 13 residues. The CDR3 DNA reads TGTGCCACCAGTGATCCAGGGGGCACTGAAGCTTTCTTT. Residues: CATSDPGGTEAFF.

This clonotype is labeled as medium-sized. The rearrangement links TRBV24-1 to TRBJ2-5, with D unresolved. CDR1 and CDR2 from the germline V gene are KGHDR and SFDVKD. The CDR3 sequence is 15 residues long. The V end lost 2 bases, the J end lost 4 bases, and 13 bases lay between the germline ends. The CDR3 DNA is TGTGCCACCAGTGATTCAGGACGGGTAGGAGAGACCCAGTACTTC. Translated, it gives CATSDSGRVGETQYF.

On this clonotype: In this CDR3 the conserved last residue, phenylalanine or tryptophan, is missing, so a read error is likely. In DNA form, the CDR3 reads TGTGCCAGCAGTGAAGCGCAGTCAGGGTTGGGCACCGAAGCTTTCCTT. Residues: CASSEAQSGLGTEAFL. The gene calls are TRBV6-1 and TRBJ1-1; D may be TRBD1 (5 bases). V was pared by 0 bases and J by 8 bases, with 19 bases between. Germline values: CDR1 MNHNS, CDR2 SASEGT. The CDR3 consists of 16 residues.

The J gene is TRBJ2-1, the V gene TRBV19, with 9 bases aligning to TRBD2. The junction had 11 bases not matched to a gene; V was cut back by 6 bases and J by 8 bases. The CDR3 length is 15 residues. Looked up from germline, CDR1 is LNHDA and CDR2 is SQIVND (reference sequence). The CDR3 DNA sequence: TGTGCCAGTAGGCCTAGCGGGACCTCCTCGGATGAGCAGTTCTTC. It yields the protein CASRPSGTSSDEQFF. Combining the CDR3 with reference TRBV19 and TRBJ2-1 gives the whole variable domain DGGITQSPKYLFRKEGQNVTLSCEQNLNHDAMYWYRQDPGQGLRLIYYSQIVNDFQKGDIAEGYSVSREKKESFPLTVTSAQKNPTAFYLCASRPSGTSSDEQFFGPGTRLTVL.